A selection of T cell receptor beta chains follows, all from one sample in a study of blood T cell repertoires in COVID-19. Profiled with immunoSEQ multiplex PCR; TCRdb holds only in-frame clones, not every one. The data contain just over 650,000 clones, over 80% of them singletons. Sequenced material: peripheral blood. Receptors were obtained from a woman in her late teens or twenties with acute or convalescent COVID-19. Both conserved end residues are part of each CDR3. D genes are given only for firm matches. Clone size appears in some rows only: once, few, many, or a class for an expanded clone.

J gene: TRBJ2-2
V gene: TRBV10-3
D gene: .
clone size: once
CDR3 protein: CAISEVAANTGELFF
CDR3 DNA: TGTGCCATCAGTGAGGTAGCGGCGAACACCGGGGAGCTGTTTTTT

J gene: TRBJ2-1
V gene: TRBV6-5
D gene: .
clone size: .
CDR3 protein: CASSHPTGINEQFF
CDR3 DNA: TGTGCCAGCAGTCACCCGACAGGTATCAATGAGCAGTTCTTC

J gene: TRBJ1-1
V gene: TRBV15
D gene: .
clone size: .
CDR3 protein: CAMGRGYDTEAFF
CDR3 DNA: TGTGCCATGGGTCGGGGATACGACACTGAAGCTTTCTTT

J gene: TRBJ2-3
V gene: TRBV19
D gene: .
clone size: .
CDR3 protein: CASSIATIGRVADTQYF
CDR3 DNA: TGTGCCAGTAGTATAGCCACCATCGGCAGGGTTGCAGATACGCAGTATTTT

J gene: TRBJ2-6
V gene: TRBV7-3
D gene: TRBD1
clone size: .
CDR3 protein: CASSKPRTGGPGANVLTF
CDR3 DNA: TGTGCCAGCAGCAAGCCACGGACAGGGGGCCCTGGGGCCAACGTCCTGACTTTC

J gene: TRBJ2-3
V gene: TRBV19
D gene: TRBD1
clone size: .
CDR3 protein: CASSIYGRDRGFTDTQYF
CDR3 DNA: TGTGCCAGTAGTATTTACGGCCGGGACAGGGGATTCACAGATACGCAGTATTTT

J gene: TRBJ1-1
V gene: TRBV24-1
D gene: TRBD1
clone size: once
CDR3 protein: CATSERGQGSGTEAFF
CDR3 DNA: TGTGCCACCAGTGAAAGGGGACAGGGCTCGGGGACTGAAGCTTTCTTT

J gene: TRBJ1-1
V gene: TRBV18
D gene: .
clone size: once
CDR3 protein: CASSPRRDTEAFF
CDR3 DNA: TGTGCCAGCTCACCACGGAGGGACACTGAAGCTTTCTTT

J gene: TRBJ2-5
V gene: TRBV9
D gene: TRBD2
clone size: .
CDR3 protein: CASSASLGAGGPQETQYF
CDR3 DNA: TGTGCCAGCAGCGCTTCTCTGGGGGCGGGGGGTCCCCAAGAGACCCAGTACTTC

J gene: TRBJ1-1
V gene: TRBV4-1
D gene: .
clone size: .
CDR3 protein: CASSQGAGAFF
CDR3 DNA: TGCGCCAGCAGCCAAGGCGCGGGAGCTTTCTTT

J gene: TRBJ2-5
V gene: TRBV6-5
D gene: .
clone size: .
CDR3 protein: CASSLQLRETQYF
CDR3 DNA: TGTGCCAGCAGTCTACAGTTGAGAGAGACCCAGTACTTC

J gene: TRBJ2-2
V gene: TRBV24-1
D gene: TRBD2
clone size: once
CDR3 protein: CATSKTSDDTGELFF
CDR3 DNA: TGTGCCACCAGCAAGACTAGCGACGACACCGGGGAGCTGTTTTTT

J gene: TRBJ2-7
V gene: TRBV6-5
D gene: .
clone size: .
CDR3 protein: CASQSSYEQYF
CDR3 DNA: TGTGCCAGCCAGTCATCCTACGAGCAGTACTTC

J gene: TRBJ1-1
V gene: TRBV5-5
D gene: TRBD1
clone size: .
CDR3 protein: CASSLTGTGGASTEAFF
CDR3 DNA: TGTGCCAGCAGCTTGACCGGGACAGGGGGCGCAAGCACTGAAGCTTTCTTT

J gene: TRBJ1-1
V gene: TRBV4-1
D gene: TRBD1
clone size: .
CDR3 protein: CASSQILGQGTEAFF
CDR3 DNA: TGCGCCAGCAGCCAAATTCTGGGACAGGGAACTGAAGCTTTCTTT

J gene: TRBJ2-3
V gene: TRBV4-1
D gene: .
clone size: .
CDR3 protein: CASTSGRGGPTTDTQYF
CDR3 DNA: TGCGCCAGCACCTCAGGGAGGGGGGGGCCGACCACAGATACGCAGTATTTT

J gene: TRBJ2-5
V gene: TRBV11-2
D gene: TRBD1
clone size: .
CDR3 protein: CASSDRDREAQETQYF
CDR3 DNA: TGTGCCAGCAGCGACCGGGACAGGGAGGCCCAAGAGACCCAGTACTTC